Listed below are T cell receptor beta chains from one sample, sequenced in a study of regulatory T cells in long-lasting Graves disease. One entry per CDR3 protein results from TCRdb running MiXCR on the multiplex PCR reads. This table has around 480,000 distinct CDR3 sequences, about 17% appearing once. The sample was also reused in another study, on T cells in Graves' hyperthyroidism and ophthalmopathy.

The sequencing here drew on peripheral blood mononuclear cells (PBMCs), taken at new diagnosis, from a patient treated with antithyroid drugs. The receptors were sampled from a man between 40 and 49 years old with Graves disease. The CDR3 runs from the conserved cysteine through the conserved F or W. The order of the fields is D gene, clone size, V gene, J gene, CDR3 protein, CDR3 DNA. D genes are given only for firm matches. Only some rows state a clone size, as once, few, many or a class for expanded clones.

d_gene: TRBD1
abundance: many
v_gene: TRBV11-2
j_gene: TRBJ2-5
CDR3aa: CASSSTGEVTQYF
CDR3nt: TGTGCCAGCAGCTCGACAGGGGAGGTGACCCAGTACTTC

d_gene: NA
abundance: NA
v_gene: TRBV20-1
j_gene: TRBJ2-1
CDR3aa: CSARDVTGEAYQQFF
CDR3nt: TGCAGTGCTAGAGATGTCACAGGGGAGGCCTACCAACAGTTCTTC

d_gene: TRBD1
abundance: NA
v_gene: TRBV5-5
j_gene: TRBJ2-7
CDR3aa: CASSLYRLGQGLYEQYF
CDR3nt: TGTGCCAGCAGCTTGTACCGCTTGGGACAGGGTCTCTACGAGCAGTACTTC

d_gene: NA
abundance: many
v_gene: TRBV12-3/TRBV12-4
j_gene: TRBJ1-2
CDR3aa: CASSTLDRPGYTF
CDR3nt: TGTGCCAGCAGCACCCTAGACAGGCCCGGCTACACCTTC

d_gene: NA
abundance: many
v_gene: TRBV15
j_gene: TRBJ2-1
CDR3aa: CATSRDRWDNEQFF
CDR3nt: TGTGCCACCAGCAGAGATCGGTGGGACAATGAGCAGTTCTTC

d_gene: TRBD1
abundance: few
v_gene: TRBV3-1
j_gene: TRBJ1-2
CDR3aa: CASSETGQGNYGYTF
CDR3nt: TGTGCCAGCAGCGAAACGGGACAGGGGAACTATGGCTACACCTTC

d_gene: TRBD1
abundance: few
v_gene: TRBV29-1
j_gene: TRBJ1-2
CDR3aa: CSVDLDRENGYTF
CDR3nt: TGCAGCGTTGACTTAGACAGGGAGAATGGCTACACCTTC

d_gene: TRBD2
abundance: many
v_gene: TRBV5-8
j_gene: TRBJ2-3
CDR3aa: CASSRRLAGISTDTQYF
CDR3nt: TGTGCCAGCAGCAGACGGCTAGCGGGAATTAGCACAGATACGCAGTATTTT

d_gene: NA
abundance: many
v_gene: TRBV28
j_gene: TRBJ1-2
CDR3aa: CASSNRASNYGYTF
CDR3nt: TGTGCCAGCAGCAACAGGGCATCTAACTATGGCTACACCTTC

d_gene: NA
abundance: few
v_gene: TRBV12-3/TRBV12-4
j_gene: TRBJ1-5
CDR3aa: CASSLLVVNQPQHF
CDR3nt: TGTGCCAGCAGTTTGTTGGTTGTCAATCAGCCCCAGCATTTT

d_gene: TRBD2
abundance: NA
v_gene: TRBV11-2
j_gene: TRBJ2-1
CDR3aa: CASSSDWTSGSQSYNEQFF
CDR3nt: TGTGCCAGCAGCTCAGACTGGACTAGCGGATCCCAATCCTACAATGAGCAGTTCTTC

d_gene: NA
abundance: few
v_gene: TRBV7-9
j_gene: TRBJ1-1
CDR3aa: CASSLLISEAFF
CDR3nt: TGTGCCAGCAGCTTATTAATATCTGAAGCTTTCTTT

d_gene: NA
abundance: many
v_gene: TRBV30
j_gene: TRBJ1-2
CDR3aa: CAWSVRTAMGGYTF
CDR3nt: TGTGCCTGGAGTGTCCGGACAGCCATGGGTGGCTACACCTTC

d_gene: TRBD1
abundance: many
v_gene: TRBV11-2
j_gene: TRBJ2-4
CDR3aa: CASSDRGRVEGIQYF
CDR3nt: TGTGCCAGCTCGGACAGGGGGCGCGTCGAGGGCATTCAGTACTTC

d_gene: NA
abundance: many
v_gene: TRBV18
j_gene: TRBJ1-4
CDR3aa: CASSAQGNEKLFF
CDR3nt: TGTGCCAGCTCAGCCCAGGGAAATGAAAAACTGTTTTTT

d_gene: NA
abundance: many
v_gene: TRBV29-1
j_gene: TRBJ2-5
CDR3aa: CSVDGLSIPPYSQETQYF
CDR3nt: TGCAGCGTTGACGGACTCTCCATACCCCCGTATAGCCAAGAGACCCAGTACTTC

d_gene: NA
abundance: many
v_gene: TRBV20-1
j_gene: TRBJ1-1
CDR3aa: CSALEGNPNTEAFF
CDR3nt: TGCAGTGCCTTAGAAGGGAACCCGAACACTGAAGCTTTCTTT

d_gene: NA
abundance: many
v_gene: TRBV20-1
j_gene: TRBJ2-7
CDR3aa: CSARPPSAYEQYF
CDR3nt: TGCAGTGCTAGACCCCCGTCAGCCTACGAGCAGTACTTC

d_gene: NA
abundance: many
v_gene: TRBV7-2
j_gene: TRBJ2-7
CDR3aa: CASSLGRSGFRQYF
CDR3nt: TGTGCCAGCAGCCTCGGAAGGAGTGGGTTTAGGCAGTACTTC

d_gene: TRBD1
abundance: many
v_gene: TRBV20-1
j_gene: TRBJ2-1
CDR3aa: CSAPDPAGGNEQFF
CDR3nt: TGCAGTGCTCCAGACCCGGCAGGGGGTAATGAGCAGTTCTTC

d_gene: NA
abundance: many
v_gene: TRBV11-3
j_gene: TRBJ2-7
CDR3aa: CASSSGPFTGEQYF
CDR3nt: TGTGCCAGCAGCTCAGGGCCGTTTACGGGAGAGCAGTACTTC

d_gene: TRBD1
abundance: few
v_gene: TRBV6-2/TRBV6-3
j_gene: TRBJ2-7
CDR3aa: CASRQPGQGVYEQYF
CDR3nt: TGTGCCAGCAGACAACCGGGACAGGGAGTCTACGAGCAGTACTTC

d_gene: TRBD1
abundance: many
v_gene: TRBV12-3/TRBV12-4
j_gene: TRBJ1-5
CDR3aa: CASTTDREQPQHF
CDR3nt: TGTGCCAGCACTACGGACAGGGAGCAGCCCCAGCATTTT

d_gene: TRBD2
abundance: NA
v_gene: TRBV6-1
j_gene: TRBJ2-7
CDR3aa: CASRGIGLAGTSGEQYF
CDR3nt: TGTGCCAGCAGAGGGATCGGGCTAGCGGGGACGTCGGGGGAGCAGTACTTC

d_gene: TRBD2
abundance: many
v_gene: TRBV2
j_gene: TRBJ2-1
CDR3aa: CASTEGLAGADEQFF
CDR3nt: TGTGCCAGCACCGAGGGACTAGCGGGAGCCGATGAGCAGTTCTTC

d_gene: TRBD1
abundance: many
v_gene: TRBV7-9
j_gene: TRBJ2-7
CDR3aa: CASSLSGQLYEQYF
CDR3nt: TGTGCCAGCAGCTTGTCGGGACAGCTCTACGAGCAGTACTTC

d_gene: TRBD2
abundance: NA
v_gene: TRBV28
j_gene: TRBJ2-5
CDR3aa: CASSFLAGVVGETQYF
CDR3nt: TGTGCCAGCAGTTTCTTGGCGGGAGTGGTGGGGGAGACCCAGTACTTC

d_gene: NA
abundance: many
v_gene: TRBV2
j_gene: TRBJ1-4
CDR3aa: CASGAGSREKLFF
CDR3nt: TGTGCCAGCGGGGCAGGGTCAAGGGAAAAACTGTTTTTT

d_gene: TRBD2
abundance: few
v_gene: TRBV5-1
j_gene: TRBJ2-5
CDR3aa: CASSLGLAGELGETQYF
CDR3nt: TGCGCCAGCAGCCTGGGACTAGCGGGAGAACTGGGAGAGACCCAGTACTTC

d_gene: NA
abundance: many
v_gene: TRBV2
j_gene: TRBJ1-2
CDR3aa: CASSGRAANGYTF
CDR3nt: TGTGCCAGCAGTGGAAGGGCAGCAAATGGCTACACCTTC

d_gene: TRBD1
abundance: many
v_gene: TRBV2
j_gene: TRBJ2-5
CDR3aa: CASSPWDRGETQYF
CDR3nt: TGTGCCAGCAGTCCCTGGGACAGGGGAGAGACCCAGTACTTC

d_gene: TRBD2
abundance: NA
v_gene: TRBV2
j_gene: TRBJ2-5
CDR3aa: CASSAARLAGGRETQYF
CDR3nt: TGTGCCAGCAGTGCTGCTCGGCTAGCGGGGGGGAGGGAGACCCAGTACTTC

d_gene: TRBD2
abundance: many
v_gene: TRBV11-2
j_gene: TRBJ2-1
CDR3aa: CASSSRTSGLFDNEQFF
CDR3nt: TGTGCCAGCAGCTCGCGGACTAGCGGGTTATTCGACAATGAGCAGTTCTTC

d_gene: NA
abundance: NA
v_gene: TRBV25-1
j_gene: TRBJ2-2
CDR3aa: CASSLTVDTGELFF
CDR3nt: TGTGCCAGCAGTTTGACGGTGGACACCGGGGAGCTGTTTTTT

d_gene: TRBD2
abundance: NA
v_gene: TRBV11-2
j_gene: TRBJ2-1
CDR3aa: CASSSWTSGTLPTQFF
CDR3nt: TGTGCCAGCAGCTCGTGGACTAGCGGGACACTCCCGACCCAGTTCTTC

d_gene: TRBD1
abundance: many
v_gene: TRBV20-1
j_gene: TRBJ2-7
CDR3aa: CSAWDRGYEQYF
CDR3nt: TGCAGTGCTTGGGACAGGGGCTACGAGCAGTACTTC

d_gene: NA
abundance: many
v_gene: TRBV5-5
j_gene: TRBJ2-5
CDR3aa: CASGRREETQYF
CDR3nt: TGTGCCAGCGGGAGACGGGAAGAGACCCAGTACTTC

d_gene: NA
abundance: many
v_gene: TRBV2
j_gene: TRBJ2-1
CDR3aa: CASSGWSGEQFF
CDR3nt: TGTGCCAGCAGTGGGTGGAGCGGCGAGCAGTTCTTC

d_gene: TRBD1
abundance: many
v_gene: TRBV2
j_gene: TRBJ2-3
CDR3aa: CASRGLLRPSGGADTQYF
CDR3nt: TGTGCCAGCAGAGGCCTACTTCGTCCGTCAGGGGGCGCCGATACGCAGTATTTT

d_gene: TRBD1
abundance: many
v_gene: TRBV12-3/TRBV12-4
j_gene: TRBJ1-4
CDR3aa: CASSLGQGSLGEKLFF
CDR3nt: TGTGCCAGTTCCCTCGGACAGGGGAGCTTAGGTGAAAAACTGTTTTTT

d_gene: NA
abundance: few
v_gene: TRBV29-1
j_gene: TRBJ1-2
CDR3aa: CSVERAQSNYGYTF
CDR3nt: TGCAGCGTTGAACGTGCACAGTCTAACTATGGCTACACCTTC

d_gene: NA
abundance: NA
v_gene: TRBV5-1
j_gene: TRBJ2-7
CDR3aa: CASSLPGVYYEQYF
CDR3nt: TGCGCCAGCAGCCTTCCGGGAGTCTATTACGAGCAGTACTTC

d_gene: NA
abundance: many
v_gene: TRBV6-5
j_gene: TRBJ2-2
CDR3aa: CASSSDRRELFF
CDR3nt: TGTGCCAGCAGTTCGGACAGAAGGGAGCTGTTTTTT

d_gene: NA
abundance: many
v_gene: TRBV7-9
j_gene: TRBJ2-7
CDR3aa: CASSFAGGPYEQYF
CDR3nt: TGTGCCAGCAGCTTTGCCGGAGGGCCCTACGAGCAGTACTTC

d_gene: TRBD2
abundance: many
v_gene: TRBV7-3
j_gene: TRBJ2-1
CDR3aa: CASSLAPGTKVNEQFF
CDR3nt: TGTGCCAGCAGCTTAGCGCCGGGGACTAAGGTCAATGAGCAGTTCTTC

d_gene: NA
abundance: many
v_gene: TRBV2
j_gene: TRBJ2-2
CDR3aa: CAGGYANTGELFF
CDR3nt: TGTGCCGGCGGGTACGCGAACACCGGGGAGCTGTTTTTT

d_gene: TRBD1
abundance: once
v_gene: TRBV7-3
j_gene: TRBJ2-2
CDR3aa: CASSRGTGGGELFF
CDR3nt: TGTGCCAGCAGCAGAGGGACAGGGGGCGGGGAGCTGTTTTTT

d_gene: NA
abundance: many
v_gene: TRBV18
j_gene: TRBJ2-7
CDR3aa: CASSPPRPDVAEQYF
CDR3nt: TGTGCCAGCTCACCCCCCCGGCCAGACGTTGCCGAGCAGTACTTC

d_gene: NA
abundance: many
v_gene: TRBV12-3/TRBV12-4
j_gene: TRBJ1-1
CDR3aa: CASSLRQMNTEAFF
CDR3nt: TGCGCCAGCAGCTTGCGACAGATGAACACTGAAGCTTTCTTT

d_gene: NA
abundance: many
v_gene: TRBV12-3/TRBV12-4
j_gene: TRBJ2-3
CDR3aa: CASQQPGQVGTDTQYF
CDR3nt: TGTGCCAGCCAACAGCCAGGGCAGGTGGGCACAGATACGCAGTATTTT

d_gene: TRBD1
abundance: many
v_gene: TRBV4-1
j_gene: TRBJ2-5
CDR3aa: CASSRGQGARETQYF
CDR3nt: TGCGCCAGCAGCCGAGGACAGGGGGCGCGGGAGACCCAGTACTTC

d_gene: NA
abundance: NA
v_gene: TRBV15
j_gene: TRBJ1-2
CDR3aa: CATSRVKGYGYTF
CDR3nt: TGTGCCACCAGCAGAGTTAAAGGCTATGGCTACACCTTC

d_gene: NA
abundance: many
v_gene: TRBV5-5
j_gene: TRBJ2-7
CDR3aa: CASSFTGNPYEQYF
CDR3nt: TGTGCCAGCAGCTTTACCGGGAACCCCTACGAGCAGTACTTC

d_gene: TRBD1
abundance: NA
v_gene: TRBV19
j_gene: TRBJ1-4
CDR3aa: CASLRQGSEKLFF
CDR3nt: TGTGCCAGCCTAAGACAGGGGAGTGAAAAACTGTTTTTT

d_gene: NA
abundance: few
v_gene: TRBV27
j_gene: TRBJ2-2
CDR3aa: CASSLRGGPNTGELFF
CDR3nt: TGTGCCAGCAGTTTAAGAGGGGGTCCGAACACCGGGGAGCTGTTTTTT